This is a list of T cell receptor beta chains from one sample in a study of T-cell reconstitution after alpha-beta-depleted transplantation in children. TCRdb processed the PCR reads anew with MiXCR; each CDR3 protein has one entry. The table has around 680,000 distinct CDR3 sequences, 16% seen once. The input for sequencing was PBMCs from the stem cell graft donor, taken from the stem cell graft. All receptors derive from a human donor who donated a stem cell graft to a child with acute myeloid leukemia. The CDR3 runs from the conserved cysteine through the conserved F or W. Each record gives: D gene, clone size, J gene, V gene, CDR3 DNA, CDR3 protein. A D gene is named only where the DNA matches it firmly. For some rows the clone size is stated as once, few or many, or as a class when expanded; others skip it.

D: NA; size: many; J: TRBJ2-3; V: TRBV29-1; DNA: TGCAGCGTGACAGGAGCTAGCACAGATACGCAGTATTTT; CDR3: CSVTGASTDTQYF
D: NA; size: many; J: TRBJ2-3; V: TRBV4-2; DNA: TGTGCCAGCAGCCAAGAAGATGGCCCTGAAAGCACAGATACGCAGTATTTT; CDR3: CASSQEDGPESTDTQYF
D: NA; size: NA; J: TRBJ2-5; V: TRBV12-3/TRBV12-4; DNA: TGTGCCAGCAGTTTTGGTCTCACAAATCTAGAGGGGGAGACCCAGTACTTC; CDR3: CASSFGLTNLEGETQYF
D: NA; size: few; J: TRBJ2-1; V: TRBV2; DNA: TGTGCCAGCAGTGAAGAGGGGAGGAAACGATTCTTC; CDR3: CASSEEGRKRFF
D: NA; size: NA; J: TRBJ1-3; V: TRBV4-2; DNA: TGTGCCAGCAGCCAAGAGGATGGAAACACCATATATTTT; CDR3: CASSQEDGNTIYF
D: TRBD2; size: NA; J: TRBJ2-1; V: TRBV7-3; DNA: TGTGCCAGCAGCTTAAGGAGCGGGGGGTTAAGCTCCTACAATGAGCAGTTCTTC; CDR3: CASSLRSGGLSSYNEQFF
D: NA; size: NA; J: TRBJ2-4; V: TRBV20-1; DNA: TGCAGTGCTAGGAGGGGGGGGCCGAACATTCAGTACTTC; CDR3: CSARRGGPNIQYF
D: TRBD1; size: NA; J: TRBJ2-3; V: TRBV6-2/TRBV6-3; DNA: TGTGCCAGCAGTCTGCCGAGACAGGGGTCTTATTTT; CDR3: CASSLPRQGSYF
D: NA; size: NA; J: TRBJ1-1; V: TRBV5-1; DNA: TGCGCCAGCCGGGGGGCTGGCACTGAAGCTTTCTTT; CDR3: CASRGAGTEAFF
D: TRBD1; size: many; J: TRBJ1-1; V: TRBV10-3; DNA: TGTGCCATCAGTGAGCCGGACAGGTCGAACACTGAAGCTTTCTTT; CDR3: CAISEPDRSNTEAFF
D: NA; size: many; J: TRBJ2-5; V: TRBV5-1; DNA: TGTGCCAGCAGTTTAGGGCAAGAGACCCAGTACTTC; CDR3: CASSLGQETQYF
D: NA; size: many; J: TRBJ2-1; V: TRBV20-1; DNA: TGCAGTGCTAGTGGGAGATACAATGAGCAGTTCTTC; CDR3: CSASGRYNEQFF
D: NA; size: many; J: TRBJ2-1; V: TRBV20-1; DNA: TGCAGTTGCCCGCGGGCTAGCTACAATGAGCAGTTCTTC; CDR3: CSCPRASYNEQFF
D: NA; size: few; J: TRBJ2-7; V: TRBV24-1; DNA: TGTGCCACCAGTGCCAGGGGACGGGTCTACGAGCAGTACTTC; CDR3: CATSARGRVYEQYF
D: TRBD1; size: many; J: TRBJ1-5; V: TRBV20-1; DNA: TGCAGTGCTGGACCGGGACAGACCAATCAGCCCCAGCATTTT; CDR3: CSAGPGQTNQPQHF
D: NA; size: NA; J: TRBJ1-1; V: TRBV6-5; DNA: TGTGCCAGCAGTTACTCCTGGGGGGACACTGAAGCTTTCTTT; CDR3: CASSYSWGDTEAFF
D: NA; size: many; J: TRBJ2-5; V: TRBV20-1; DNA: TGCAGTGCTCGGGACGTAAACCAAGAGACCCAGTACTTC; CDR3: CSARDVNQETQYF
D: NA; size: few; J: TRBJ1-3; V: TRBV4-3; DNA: TGCGCCAGCAGCCAAGATCCGGCGGGGAGCTCTGGAAACACCATATATTTT; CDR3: CASSQDPAGSSGNTIYF
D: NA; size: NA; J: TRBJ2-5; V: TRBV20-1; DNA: TGCAGTGCTAGAGGTGCCACCCCGGGGCTGGTGGAAGAGACCCAGTACTTC; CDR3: CSARGATPGLVEETQYF
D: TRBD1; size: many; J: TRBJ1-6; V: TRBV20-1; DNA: TGCAGTGCTAATGGACAGGGACAGGGAACACCCCTCCACTTT; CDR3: CSANGQGQGTPLHF
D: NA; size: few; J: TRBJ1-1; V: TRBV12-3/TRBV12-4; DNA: TGTGCCAGCAGTTTTGGGGGCGAAAGGACTGAAGCTTTCTTT; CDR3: CASSFGGERTEAFF
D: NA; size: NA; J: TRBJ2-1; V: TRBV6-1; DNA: TGTGCCAGCGCTTCAGGGGAATCCTACAATGAGCAGTTCTTC; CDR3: CASASGESYNEQFF
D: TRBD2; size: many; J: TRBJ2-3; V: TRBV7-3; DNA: TGTGCCAGCGGGACTAGCCGACTGAGCACAGATACGCAGTATTTT; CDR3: CASGTSRLSTDTQYF
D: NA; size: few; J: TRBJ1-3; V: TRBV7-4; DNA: TGTGCCAGCAGCTCCGACCGCTCTGGAAACACCATATATTTT; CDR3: CASSSDRSGNTIYF
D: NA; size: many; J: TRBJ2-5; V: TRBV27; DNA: TGTGCCAGCAGAGGCCCGCTTACCCAAGAGACCCAGTACTTC; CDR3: CASRGPLTQETQYF
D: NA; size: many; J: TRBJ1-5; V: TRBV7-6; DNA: TGTGCCAGCAGCTTAGAGGAAGGGTTTGGTCAGCCCCAGCATTTT; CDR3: CASSLEEGFGQPQHF
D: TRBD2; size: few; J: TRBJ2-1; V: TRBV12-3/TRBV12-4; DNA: TGTGCCACTCGGGGAGGGGTTGAGCAGTTCTTC; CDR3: CATRGGVEQFF
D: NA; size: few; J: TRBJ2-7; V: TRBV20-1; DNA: TGCAGTGCTAGAGCCACTTCAGGGTGGGAGCAGTACTTC; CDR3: CSARATSGWEQYF
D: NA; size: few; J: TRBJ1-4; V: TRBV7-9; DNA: TGTGCCAGCAGCTATTTACGTTCGACCAGGGGTGAAAAACTGTTTTTT; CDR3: CASSYLRSTRGEKLFF
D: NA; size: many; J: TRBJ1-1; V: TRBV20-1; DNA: TGCAGTGCTAGCAGGGGAAGGCACACTGAAGCTTTCTTT; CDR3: CSASRGRHTEAFF
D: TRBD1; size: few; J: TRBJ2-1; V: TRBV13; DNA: TGTGCCAGCAGCACGGGACAGATAAATGAGCAGTTCTTC; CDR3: CASSTGQINEQFF
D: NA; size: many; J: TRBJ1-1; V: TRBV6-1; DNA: TGTGCCAGCAGCCCCCAGGGGCGCACTGAAGCTTTCTTT; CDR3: CASSPQGRTEAFF
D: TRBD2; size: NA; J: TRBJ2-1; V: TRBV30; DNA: TGTGCCTGGAATAGGCGGGAGACCTACAATGAGCAGTTCTTC; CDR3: CAWNRRETYNEQFF
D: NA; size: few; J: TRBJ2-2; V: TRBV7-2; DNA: TGTGCCAGCAGGAGGAGACAGCCCGACACCGGGGAGCTGTTTTTT; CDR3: CASRRRQPDTGELFF
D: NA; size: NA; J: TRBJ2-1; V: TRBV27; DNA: TGTGCCAGCAAATCCCACGGGGGCCCTTCACGGGAGCAGTTCTTC; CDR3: CASKSHGGPSREQFF
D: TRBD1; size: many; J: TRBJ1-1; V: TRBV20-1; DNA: TGCAGTGCTAGAGGGGACAGGGGAACAGCTTTCTTT; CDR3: CSARGDRGTAFF
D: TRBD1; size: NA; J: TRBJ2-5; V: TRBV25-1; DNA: TGTGCCAGCAGTGAATCCCCGGGACAGCCGACCCCAGAGACCCAGTACTTC; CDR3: CASSESPGQPTPETQYF
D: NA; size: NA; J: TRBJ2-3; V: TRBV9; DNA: TGTGCCAGCAAAAACGACCTAGCGACAGATACGCAGTATTTT; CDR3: CASKNDLATDTQYF
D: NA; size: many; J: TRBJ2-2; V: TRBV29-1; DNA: TGCAGCGTAGCCGACAGGTTACGAACCGGGGAGCTGTTTTTT; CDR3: CSVADRLRTGELFF
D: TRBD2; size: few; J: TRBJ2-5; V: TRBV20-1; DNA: TGCAGTGCTCCGAGGCATCCTAGGACTAGCGGCCAAGAGACCCAGTACTTC; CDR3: CSAPRHPRTSGQETQYF
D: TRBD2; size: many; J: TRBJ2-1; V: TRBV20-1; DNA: TGCAGTGCTAGAGATGGGCTAGCGGGGGGGTTCTCCTACAATGAGCAGTTCTTC; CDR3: CSARDGLAGGFSYNEQFF
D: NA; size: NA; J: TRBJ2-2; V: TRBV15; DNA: TGTGCCACCAGCAGGGGGAAAACCCGGGACACCGGGGAGCTGTTTTTT; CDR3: CATSRGKTRDTGELFF
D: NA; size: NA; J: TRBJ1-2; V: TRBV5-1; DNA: TGCGCCAGCAGCCCCGCGGGGACGATGTTTCGCGGCTACACCTTC; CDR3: CASSPAGTMFRGYTF
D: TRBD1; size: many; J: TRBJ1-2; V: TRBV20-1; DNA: TGCAGTGCTAGAGGTCCCCGGGACAGTTATGGCTACACCTTC; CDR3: CSARGPRDSYGYTF
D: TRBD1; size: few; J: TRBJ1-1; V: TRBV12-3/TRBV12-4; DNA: TGTGCCAGCAGGCGACAGGGGACGAACACTGAAGCTTTCTTT; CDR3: CASRRQGTNTEAFF
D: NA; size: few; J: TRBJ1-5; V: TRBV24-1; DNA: TGTGCCACGGGACCTTTCTATAGCAATCAGCCCCAGCATTTT; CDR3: CATGPFYSNQPQHF
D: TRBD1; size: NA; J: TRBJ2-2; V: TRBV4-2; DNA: TGTGCCAGCAGCCAAGTCCCTGGGACAGGAGGTTGGGGGACCGACGGGGAGCTGTTTTTT; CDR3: CASSQVPGTGGWGTDGELFF
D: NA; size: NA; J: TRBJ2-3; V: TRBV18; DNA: TGTGCCAGCTCCCCGACGGGGTCGGGCACAGATACGCAGTATTTT; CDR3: CASSPTGSGTDTQYF
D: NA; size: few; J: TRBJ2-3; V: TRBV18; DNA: TGTGCCAGCTCACCTCCGGGCGGGGGCACAGATACGCAGTATTTT; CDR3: CASSPPGGGTDTQYF
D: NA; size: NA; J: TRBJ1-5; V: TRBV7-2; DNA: TGTGCCAGCAGCTTAGCCCGACGGGGGGGACAGCCCCAGCATTTT; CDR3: CASSLARRGGQPQHF
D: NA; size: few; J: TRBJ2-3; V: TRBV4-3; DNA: TGCGCCAGCAGCCCCGAGAACACAGATACGCAGTATTTT; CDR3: CASSPENTDTQYF
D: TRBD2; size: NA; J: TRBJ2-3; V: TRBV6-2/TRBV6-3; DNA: TGTGCCAGCAGTTACGGCGCGGGGGCAGATACGCAGTATTTT; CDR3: CASSYGAGADTQYF
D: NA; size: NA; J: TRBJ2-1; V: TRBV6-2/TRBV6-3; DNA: TGTGCCAGCAGTTACGGGGCCTACAATGAGCAGTTCTTC; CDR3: CASSYGAYNEQFF
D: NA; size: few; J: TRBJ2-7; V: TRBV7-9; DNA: TGTGCCAGCAGCTTTATCGGGGCAGTCTACGAGCAGTACTTC; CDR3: CASSFIGAVYEQYF
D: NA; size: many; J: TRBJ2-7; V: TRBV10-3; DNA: TGTGCCATCAGTGAGGGCGAGAGATACGAGCAGTACTTC; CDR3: CAISEGERYEQYF